This TCR beta chain is from a study of tumor and adjacent non-tumor tissue in lung cancer. This sample's RNA came from whole unsorted tissue. More than 3 cm separated this lung sample from the edge of the tumor. Three rounds of nested PCR, following a modified ARM-PCR protocol, produced the TCRbeta library. TCRdb processed the multiplex PCR reads anew with MiXCR; each CDR3 protein has one entry. The table lists about 110,000 distinct CDR3 sequences, about 61% of them singletons. Regarding this clonotype: Since a much larger clone is just one base distant, this may be a read error.

The CDR3 runs 14 residues. The specimen sequenced was distant non-tumor lung tissue. The clonotype originates from a man aged 55 to 70 with non-small cell lung cancer. The chain uses TRBV12-3 or TRBV12-4 and TRBJ2-2, with a possible D match to TRBD1 (6 bases). The CDR3 reads CTSGRDTNTGELFF. In DNA, the CDR3 is TGTACCAGCGGAAGGGACACGAACACCGGGGAGCTGTTTTTT.